This T cell receptor (beta chain) was retrieved from a study of spatial heterogeneity in lung cancer. Overall study findings and caveats: Tumors with more nonsynonymous mutations had more expanded intratumoral alpha and beta TCRs.

Each CDR3 protein is one row after TCRdb ran MiXCR on the 5' RACE reads. The sample consists of over 5,000 distinct CDR3 sequences, approximately 15% of them appearing once. V was clipped by 5 bases and J by 4 bases; unmatched bases: 13. The CDR3 spans 17 residues. CDR1 and CDR2 from the germline V gene are LNHDA and SQIVND (reference sequence). Time point of the sample: sample taken at primary tumor resection. Approximately 70 TRACERx patients with early, untreated non-small cell lung cancer donated samples. Without sorting, whole RNA was sequenced from tumor, nontumor lung or frozen PBMC. The sample holds many counts of this clonotype. The target antigen is unknown.

This chain links TRBV19 with TRBJ2-2; 7 bases are a match to TRBD1. The clonotype comes from a male donor with early-stage non-small cell lung cancer. The material sequenced was lung tumor tissue, taken at surgery. Written as DNA, the CDR3 is TGTGCCAGTAGTCCCCCCCCTTCGACAGGGCTCACCGGGGAGCTGTTTTTT. Protein product: CASSPPPSTGLTGELFF.